A selection of T cell receptor beta chains follows, all from one sample in a study of blood T cell repertoires in COVID-19. Here immunoSEQ multiplex PCR was the method, and the copy in TCRdb shows in-frame clones only, minus some. The top ten hold about 1.3% of the sample, which has some 200,000 clones, nearly 85% seen once. Sequencing was done on a sample of peripheral blood. These TCRs come from a woman in her twenties or thirties with COVID-19, enrolled during active disease. Each CDR3 is given with its conserved first and last residue. D genes are given only for firm matches. Size tells how often a clone was seen (once, few, many) or the class of an expanded clone, and some rows leave it out.

V gene,D gene,J gene,clone size,CDR3 DNA,CDR3 protein
TRBV7-2,NA,TRBJ2-4,NA,TGTGCCAGCAGCTTAGTTTTTAGCTTCGAGGGACTAAACATTCAGTACTTC,CASSLVFSFEGLNIQYF
TRBV7-8,NA,TRBJ1-6,NA,TGTGCCAGCAGCTTAGTGGAGAGTTCACCCCTCCACTTT,CASSLVESSPLHF
TRBV11-2,TRBD2,TRBJ2-3,NA,TGTGCCAGTTCCCTAGCGGGCACAGATACGCAGTATTTT,CASSLAGTDTQYF
TRBV19,TRBD1,TRBJ1-1,NA,TGTGCCAGTAGTATAGTAGGCAGGGGGGACACTGAAGCTTTCTTT,CASSIVGRGDTEAFF
TRBV25-1,NA,TRBJ2-7,NA,TGTGCCAGCAGTGAAACAGGACAGATCTACGAGCAGTACTTC,CASSETGQIYEQYF
TRBV9,TRBD2,TRBJ2-1,few,TGTGCCAGCAGCGCCGGACTAGCGGGATTTGACAATGAGCAGTTCTTC,CASSAGLAGFDNEQFF
TRBV3-1/TRBV3-2,TRBD1,TRBJ2-5,once,TGTGCCAGCAGGGGACAGGGAGGGGAGACCCAGTACTTC,CASRGQGGETQYF
TRBV6-5,NA,TRBJ2-7,NA,TGTGCCAGCAGTTACTCATCAGGGGGGTACGAGCAGTACTTC,CASSYSSGGYEQYF
TRBV5-1,TRBD1,TRBJ2-1,NA,TGCGCCAGCAGCCGAACCCGACAGGGTGGTGAGCAGTTCTTC,CASSRTRQGGEQFF
TRBV3-1/TRBV3-2,NA,TRBJ2-1,once,TGTGCCAGCAGCCAAGGTGCGGGTGCACTCTACAATGAGCAGTTCTTC,CASSQGAGALYNEQFF
TRBV7-9,TRBD1,TRBJ2-2,NA,TGTGCCAGCAGCTTAGTACAGGGGGGCCACCGGGAGCTGTTTTTT,CASSLVQGGHRELFF
TRBV6-1,NA,TRBJ2-2,NA,TGTGCCAGCAGTGACGGACAAAACGCGAACACCGGGGAGCTGTTTTTT,CASSDGQNANTGELFF
TRBV18,NA,TRBJ1-6,NA,TGTGCCAGCTCACCCGGACAGTCGGGAAATTCACCCCTCCACTTT,CASSPGQSGNSPLHF
TRBV7-9,NA,TRBJ1-5,few,TGTGCCAGCAGCTTATGGCGGGGGCACGAAAGTCAGCCCCAGCATTTT,CASSLWRGHESQPQHF
TRBV7-2,NA,TRBJ1-6,NA,TGTGCCAGCAGCTTAGATTTAAGGGGCTCACCCCTCCACTTT,CASSLDLRGSPLHF
TRBV5-4,NA,TRBJ2-1,NA,TGTGCCAGCAGCCCAGACAGGAACTACAATGAGCAGTTCTTC,CASSPDRNYNEQFF
TRBV11-2,NA,TRBJ1-2,NA,TGTGCCAGCAGCCCCGCGAGGGTCGGGTATGGCTACACCTTC,CASSPARVGYGYTF
TRBV6-5,NA,TRBJ1-2,NA,TGTGCCAGCATGGGAGGGCAGAGAGGCTACACCTTC,CASMGGQRGYTF
TRBV7-9,TRBD1,TRBJ1-2,NA,TGTGCCAGCAGCCAACCCCCGGGACAGGGGGCAACCTATGGCTACACCTTC,CASSQPPGQGATYGYTF
TRBV19,NA,TRBJ2-6,NA,TGTGCCAGTAGTGGAGGGATAGGGGCCAACGTCCTGACTTTC,CASSGGIGANVLTF
TRBV9,NA,TRBJ2-1,NA,TGTGCCAGCAGCGTAGGGGTCGAAGCGACTGAGCAGTTCTTC,CASSVGVEATEQFF
TRBV6-2/TRBV6-3,NA,TRBJ1-5,few,TGTGCCAGCAGTTACTCGACCGGGGTAGGCAATCAGCCCCAGCATTTT,CASSYSTGVGNQPQHF
TRBV6-5,NA,TRBJ1-1,NA,TGTGCCAGCAAGAGGAGTATGAACACTGAAGCTTTCTTT,CASKRSMNTEAFF
TRBV5-5,NA,TRBJ1-4,once,TGTGCCAGCAGCTTGTTTTCGAATGAAAAACTGTTTTTT,CASSLFSNEKLFF
TRBV4-1,NA,TRBJ1-3,NA,TGCGCCAGCAGCCATTTGGACATCCTCTCTGGAAACACCATATATTTT,CASSHLDILSGNTIYF
TRBV5-6,NA,TRBJ2-5,NA,TGTGCCAGCAGCTTGTGGGCAGGGGTTTACCAAGAGACCCAGTACTTC,CASSLWAGVYQETQYF
TRBV2,NA,TRBJ2-3,NA,TGTGCCAGCAGTGGAAGGCCTCTAGGACTGGCGACGAATACGCAGTATTTT,CASSGRPLGLATNTQYF
TRBV19,NA,TRBJ1-5,NA,TGTGCCAGTACCCGATTGGGACAATTTAGCAATCAGCCCCAGCATTTT,CASTRLGQFSNQPQHF
TRBV7-2,TRBD1,TRBJ1-4,NA,TGTGCCAGCAGCTTATCCTGGACAGGGGGGAATGAAAAACTGTTTTTT,CASSLSWTGGNEKLFF
TRBV5-1,TRBD1,TRBJ2-2,few,TGCGCCAGCAGCTTCTCACAGGGGGCCGGGGAGCTGTTTTTT,CASSFSQGAGELFF
TRBV28,TRBD1,TRBJ1-1,NA,TGTGCCATCCAAATCAGGGGGCATGGAGCTTTCTTT,CAIQIRGHGAFF
TRBV29-1,NA,TRBJ2-5,NA,TGCAGCAGTGCTGCGGGGTCAGAGACCCAGTACTTC,CSSAAGSETQYF
TRBV6-2/TRBV6-3,NA,TRBJ2-1,NA,TGTGCCAGCACCCCCGCGGGGCCTCGCTACAATGAGCAGTTCTTC,CASTPAGPRYNEQFF
TRBV12-3/TRBV12-4,NA,TRBJ1-2,NA,TGTGCCAGCAGCCCCGGGACACCGTATGGCTACACCTTC,CASSPGTPYGYTF
TRBV11-2,NA,TRBJ2-7,once,TGTGCCAGCAGCCACAATTCCCTCCTCCTAGAAAAACTCTACGAGCAGTACTTC,CASSHNSLLLEKLYEQYF
TRBV3-1/TRBV3-2,NA,TRBJ1-1,NA,TGTGCCAGCAGCCAAGATCGCGGGGGGCAGGGTGAAGCTTTCTTT,CASSQDRGGQGEAFF
TRBV6-4,TRBD1,TRBJ1-2,NA,TGTGCCAGCAGTGACTCGACCACAGGGGGCTTTGGCTACACCTTC,CASSDSTTGGFGYTF
TRBV11-2,TRBD1,TRBJ1-1,NA,TGTGCCAGCAGCTCCTCGGCAGGGGGCTGGGGCACTGAAGCTTTCTTT,CASSSSAGGWGTEAFF
TRBV28,TRBD1,TRBJ2-6,NA,TGTGCCAGCAGACGGTCAACAGGGGGCGCTAACTCTGGGGCCAACGTCCTGACTTTC,CASRRSTGGANSGANVLTF
TRBV7-9,TRBD1,TRBJ1-5,NA,TGTGCCAGCAGCCTCACAGGGGCGAGCAATCAGCCCCAGCATTTT,CASSLTGASNQPQHF
TRBV5-4,TRBD1,TRBJ1-2,few,TGTGCCAGCAGCTCCGACAGGGCCCATGGCTACACCTTC,CASSSDRAHGYTF
TRBV4-1,NA,TRBJ1-2,NA,TGCGCCAGCAGCCAAGATCTTGTCGATGGCTACACCTTC,CASSQDLVDGYTF